Described below is a single TCR beta chain sequence and its context. Its target is not known. The source of the sample is a study of cytomegalovirus exposure and HLA in healthy donors. The CDR3 runs 15 residues. V shed 8 bases, J shed 5 bases, and the junction held 9 bases outside the gene matches. Germline V CDR1 and CDR2: MNHNY, SVGAGI (reference sequence). The PCR was carried out with 60 Vbeta primers and 13 Jbeta primers. Some clones are missing from TCRdb's copy, which holds only in-frame ones; the method was immunoSEQ multiplex PCR. The data hold approximately 180,000 clones, with around 79% observed a single time. Study outcomes and limitations: The HLA-A and HLA-B alleles of most subjects were reportedly predicted accurately from TCR beta sequences. Cytomegalovirus association was listed for 164 TCR beta chains.

The chain is built from TRBV6-6 and TRBJ2-2, with TRBD2 matching over 9 bases. Material for sequencing was PBMCs. The source is a woman aged 45-65 years in good health and CMV-seronegative. This CDR3 reads CASGGGAVGTGELFF. The CDR3 DNA is TGTGCCAGCGGCGGGGGGGCCGTTGGGACCGGGGAGCTGTTTTTT.